The 14 T cell receptor beta chains below come from one sample, sequenced in a study of cytomegalovirus exposure and HLA in healthy donors. Both 60 Vbeta primers and 13 Jbeta primers went into the PCR. Libraries were prepared by immunoSEQ multiplex PCR; TCRdb keeps only in-frame clonotypes and omits some of them. The sample has under 150,000 clones, around 70% seen once. The sequenced sample was PBMCs. The origin of the receptors is a middle-aged woman in good health and CMV-seropositive.

The chain links TRBV29-1 to TRBJ2-1; weak D call: TRBD2 (5 bases). The V and J ends lost 5 bases and 0 bases respectively, with 11 bases between them. Germline assignment: CDR1 SQVTM and CDR2 ANQGSEA. The length of the CDR3 is 14 residues. The DNA for the CDR3 is TGCAGCGTTAGACTAACGAGCTCCTACAATGAGCAGTTCTTC. Translated: CSVRLTSSYNEQFF.

The chain couples TRBV9 to TRBJ1-1; D remains unclear. The CDR3 is made up of 14 amino acids. Germline V lookup: CDR1 SGDLS, CDR2 YYNGEE. V was cut by 0 bases and J by 5 bases, with 11 bases left in between. CDR3 in amino acids: CASSVVWGETEAFF. The CDR3 bases are TGTGCCAGCAGCGTAGTTTGGGGAGAGACTGAAGCTTTCTTT.

This clone was seen a few times. This sequence joins TRBV4-2 and TRBJ1-3; 9 nucleotides align to TRBD1. V gave up 4 bases and J gave up 8 bases; unmatched junction bases: 12. Germline-derived CDR1 and CDR2 are LGHNA and YNFKEQ. This CDR3 is 16 amino acids long. CDR3 region: CASSLSGTGTGDTIYF. Here the CDR3 DNA reads TGTGCCAGCAGCCTCAGTGGGACAGGGACGGGAGACACCATATATTTT.

This clone showed up just once. The V and J genes are TRBV25-1 and TRBJ1-3; TRBD1 matches at 8 bases. There are 18 residues in the CDR3. The J segment lost 2 bases and the V segment lost 0 bases, leaving 9 bases of the junction unmatched. Germline loops: CDR1 MGHDK, CDR2 SYGVNS. The CDR3 nucleotides are TGTGCCAGCAGTGAATACCTCGGGACAGGTTTGGCTGGAAACACCATATATTTT. It codes for CASSEYLGTGLAGNTIYF.

The chain combines TRBV6-1 with TRBJ2-3, with D maybe TRBD2 (6 bases). Germline lookup yields CDR1 MNHNS and CDR2 SASEGT. The CDR3 spans 13 residues. CDR3 in amino acids: CRRVTGGEDTQYF. The CDR3 DNA is TGTCGGAGGGTGACCGGAGGGGAAGATACGCAGTATTTT.

In this sample, this clone turned up once. The chain couples TRBV6-1 to TRBJ2-5; TRBD1 agrees at 8 bases. The V segment lost 7 bases and the J segment 5 bases; nucleotides outside the gene matches: 9. The CDR3 consists of 14 residues. Per germline, CDR1 MNHNS and CDR2 SASEGT. The CDR3 DNA is TGTGCCAGCAATCGCAGGGGGCTAGGGGAGACCCAGTACTTC. It yields the protein CASNRRGLGETQYF.

In regard to this clone: Other nucleotide sequences in the sample specify the same CDR3. V and J are TRBV19 and TRBJ1-1; unclear D gene. The CDR3 length is 12 residues. V gave up 5 bases and J gave up 1 base, with 5 bases separating them. Germline V gene sequence: CDR1 LNHDA, CDR2 SQIVND (reference sequence). The CDR3 loop reads CASSLANTEAFF. CDR3 coding DNA: TGTGCCAGTAGTTTGGCGAACACTGAAGCTTTCTTT.

This clone was found once. This chain connects TRBV10-3 to TRBJ1-2; D unclear. V was trimmed by 4 bases and J by 3 bases, leaving 9 bases between them. This CDR3 region has 13 residues. Germline lookup yields CDR1 ENHRY and CDR2 SYGVKD. Here the CDR3 DNA reads TGTGCCATCAGTGTAGAGGAGGACTATGGCTACACCTTC. This encodes CAISVEEDYGYTF.

As to this clone: Mismatch with germline at one junction end may stem from a read error. The same CDR3 can be traced to other DNA sequences in this sample. The rearrangement uses TRBV18 and TRBJ1-1; the D gene is possibly TRBD1 (5 bases). Germline lookup yields CDR1 KGHSH and CDR2 LQKENI. The CDR3 length is 15 residues. Here the CDR3 reads CASSPWGDLNTEAFF. The CDR3 DNA is TGTGCCAGCTCACCCTGGGGGGATCTGAACACCGAAGCTTTCTTT.

This clone turned up a few times. The chain uses TRBV5-1 and TRBJ2-7; the match to TRBD2 covers 9 bases. CDR1 is SGHRS and CDR2 is YFSETQ in the germline V gene. CDR3 length equals 16 residues. Germline trimming cut 2 bases from V and 1 base from J; bases unmatched to any gene: 7. The CDR3: CASSLPAGGGSYEQYF. Here the CDR3 DNA reads TGCGCCAGCAGCTTACCAGCGGGAGGAGGGTCCTACGAGCAGTACTTC.

The rearrangement uses TRBV25-1 and TRBJ2-3; D unclear. Between the trimmed V and J ends, which lost 7 bases and 0 bases, there was a span of 11 bases. CDR1 is MGHDK, CDR2 SYGVNS, per germline. The CDR3 contains 14 residues. The DNA for the CDR3 is TGTGCCAGCATCGGTAGCACGAGCACAGATACGCAGTATTTT. Amino acid sequence: CASIGSTSTDTQYF.

The rearrangement uses TRBV14 and TRBJ2-7, with TRBD2 matching over 10 bases. CDR3 length: 15 residues. J gave up 2 bases and V 4 bases, and 5 bases lay outside the gene matches. In germline, CDR1 is SGHDN, CDR2 FVKESK. In nucleotides, the CDR3 is TGTGCCAGCAGCCTCGAGCGGGGGGGTGCCTACGAGCAGTACTTC. Protein product: CASSLERGGAYEQYF.

The chain combines TRBV23-1 with TRBJ2-7; a possible D gene is TRBD2 (6 bases). TRBV23-1 is an ORF; its function is uncertain. The CDR3 contains 16 residues. The V end lost 0 bases, the J end lost 4 bases, and 16 bases lay between the germline ends. CDR3 sequence (DNA): TGCGCCAGCAGTCAATCTATACAGCGGGCGAATTACGAGCAGTACTTC. Translating gives CASSQSIQRANYEQYF.

The genes are TRBV4-1 and TRBJ1-4; 7 bases fit TRBD1. With 2 bases clipped from V and 0 bases from J, the junction kept 9 bases outside the gene matches. In germline, CDR1 is MGHRA, CDR2 YSYEKL. The CDR3 length is 18 residues. Here the CDR3 DNA reads TGCGCCAGCAGCCAACTCCTCGGGACAGCCTCAACTAATGAAAAACTGTTTTTT. The encoded protein is CASSQLLGTASTNEKLFF.